This T cell receptor beta chain was recorded in a study of blood T cell repertoires in COVID-19. This clone came up once. V lost 2 bases, J lost 1 base, and 8 bases stayed unmatched. The CDR3 spans 17 residues. The germline gives CDR1 SGHTA, CDR2 FQGTGA. Some clones are missing from TCRdb's copy, which holds only in-frame ones; the method was immunoSEQ multiplex PCR. The table has approximately 300,000 clones, roughly 90% seen once. Specimen: PBMCs or T cells enriched from blood (not recorded which). The clonotype was recovered from a man between 60 and 75 years old who had recovered from COVID-19. J is TRBJ2-3 and V is TRBV7-3; TRBD2 aligns across 8 bases. CDR3 loop: CASSLGPLREGTDTQYF. CDR3 nucleotide sequence: TGTGCCAGCAGCTTAGGCCCCCTGCGGGAGGGCACAGATACGCAGTATTTT. The whole variable domain, filled in from reference TRBV7-3 and TRBJ2-3, reads GAGVSQTPSNKVTEKGKYVELRCDPISGHTALYWYRQSLGQGPEFLIYFQGTGAADDSGLPNDRFFAVRPEGSVSTLKIQRTERGDSAVYLCASSLGPLREGTDTQYFGPGTRLTVL.